Listed below are T cell receptor beta chains from one sample, sequenced in a study of Ad26.COV2.S vaccination and SARS-CoV-2 variants. The table came from immunoSEQ multiplex PCR; TCRdb's copy has only in-frame clones and leaves some out. The data show roughly 320,000 clones, around 85% seen once. Source: peripheral blood, taken in a trial of Ad26.COV2.S vaccine versus placebo. Receptor source: a person aged 18 to 59 who received the Ad26.COV2.S COVID-19 vaccine or a placebo. The CDR3 runs from the conserved cysteine through the conserved F or W. Each record gives: clone size, V gene, J gene, D gene, CDR3 protein, CDR3 DNA. A D gene is named only where the DNA matches it firmly. Part of the rows lack a size; the others show once, few, many or a class for expanded clones.

abundance: once
v_gene: TRBV7-9
j_gene: TRBJ2-6
d_gene: NA
CDR3aa: CASSTTGVRANVLTF
CDR3nt: TGTGCCAGCAGCACCACGGGTGTTAGGGCCAACGTCCTGACTTTC

abundance: NA
v_gene: TRBV3-1/TRBV3-2
j_gene: TRBJ1-3
d_gene: NA
CDR3aa: CASSQGAVRRYSGNTIYF
CDR3nt: TGTGCCAGCAGCCAAGGGGCGGTCAGGAGATACTCTGGAAACACCATATATTTT

abundance: NA
v_gene: TRBV7-9
j_gene: TRBJ2-2
d_gene: NA
CDR3aa: CASSGLGASQAGELFF
CDR3nt: TGTGCCAGCAGCGGACTCGGGGCTAGCCAAGCCGGGGAGCTGTTTTTT

abundance: few
v_gene: TRBV10-2
j_gene: TRBJ2-7
d_gene: TRBD1
CDR3aa: CASGRDRVEQYF
CDR3nt: TGCGCCAGCGGTCGGGACAGGGTCGAGCAGTACTTC

abundance: NA
v_gene: TRBV3-1/TRBV3-2
j_gene: TRBJ2-2
d_gene: NA
CDR3aa: CASSQKSSTGELFF
CDR3nt: TGTGCCAGCAGCCAAAAATCCAGCACCGGGGAGCTGTTTTTT

abundance: once
v_gene: TRBV11-3
j_gene: TRBJ2-2
d_gene: NA
CDR3aa: CASSLVQLGGELFF
CDR3nt: TGTGCCAGCAGCTTAGTCCAGCTCGGGGGGGAGCTGTTTTTT

abundance: few
v_gene: TRBV6-5
j_gene: TRBJ1-6
d_gene: NA
CDR3aa: CASSMGFINNSPLHF
CDR3nt: TGTGCCAGCTCGATGGGCTTTATCAATAATTCACCCCTCCACTTT

abundance: NA
v_gene: TRBV5-1
j_gene: TRBJ1-1
d_gene: TRBD1
CDR3aa: CASSSTGARTEAFF
CDR3nt: TGCGCCAGCAGCTCGACAGGGGCGCGCACTGAAGCTTTCTTT

abundance: NA
v_gene: TRBV15
j_gene: TRBJ1-1
d_gene: NA
CDR3aa: CATSEASLIQWRGRSYITEAFF
CDR3nt: TGTGCCACCAGCGAGGCCTCCCTCATTCAATGGCGTGGGCGGAGCTATATCACTGAAGCTTTCTTT

abundance: few
v_gene: TRBV27
j_gene: TRBJ1-2
d_gene: TRBD1
CDR3aa: CASSFRQGALYGYTF
CDR3nt: TGTGCCAGCAGTTTCCGACAGGGGGCTCTCTATGGCTACACCTTC

abundance: NA
v_gene: TRBV3-1/TRBV3-2
j_gene: TRBJ1-5
d_gene: NA
CDR3aa: CASSPIYSNQPQHF
CDR3nt: TGTGCCAGCAGCCCCATATATAGCAATCAGCCCCAGCATTTT

abundance: NA
v_gene: TRBV19
j_gene: TRBJ1-3
d_gene: TRBD1
CDR3aa: CASSMPRGLAGNTIYF
CDR3nt: TGTGCCAGTAGTATGCCCAGGGGGTTGGCTGGAAACACCATATATTTT

abundance: NA
v_gene: TRBV9
j_gene: TRBJ1-5
d_gene: NA
CDR3aa: CASSVGVSQPQHF
CDR3nt: TGTGCCAGCAGCGTAGGAGTGAGTCAGCCCCAGCATTTT

abundance: NA
v_gene: TRBV5-1
j_gene: TRBJ1-1
d_gene: NA
CDR3aa: CASSVDTNTEAFF
CDR3nt: TGCGCCAGCAGCGTGGACACGAACACTGAAGCTTTCTTT

abundance: once
v_gene: TRBV11-2
j_gene: TRBJ2-2
d_gene: NA
CDR3aa: CASSPNRNTGELFF
CDR3nt: TGTGCCAGCAGCCCTAATAGGAACACCGGGGAGCTGTTTTTT